One and the same sample provided the 17 T cell receptor beta chains below, sequenced in a study of response to subunit inactivated influenza vaccine. From the RT-PCR reads, TCRdb called clonotypes with MiXCR, one entry per CDR3 protein. The table includes hundreds of thousands of distinct CDR3 sequences, 11% detected once. These data also formed part of another study, on T cells expressing NK-cell markers. As that study records: For TCR beta, cDNA was produced by 5'RACE template switching with UMIs.

The sample in question was PBMCs from blood, obtained on the day of vaccination. The source is a man in his forties or fifties who received an inactivated influenza vaccine.

V and J are TRBV5-1 and TRBJ1-1; D gene ambiguous. The CDR3 loop spans 13 amino acids. CDR1 is SGHRS and CDR2 is YFSETQ in the germline V gene. The V end was cut by 3 bases, the J end by 7 bases, with 13 bases between. The CDR3 protein is CASSSSGEDEAFF. The CDR3 bases are TGCGCCAGCAGCTCGTCCGGAGAGGATGAAGCTTTCTTT.

This chain connects TRBV10-3 to TRBJ2-5, with D possibly TRBD2 on 6 matching bases. Germline V CDR1 and CDR2: ENHRY, SYGVKD. The CDR3 loop spans 14 amino acids. V was shortened by 6 bases and J by 4 bases, with 15 bases between the two germline ends. Written as DNA, the CDR3 is TGTGCCATCAGCCCGGTCGGGGGACCAGAGACCCAGTACTTC. Its protein product is CAISPVGGPETQYF.

The chain joins TRBV7-9 to TRBJ2-1; possible D gene TRBD2, 6 bases. The CDR3 is made up of 16 amino acids. Germline values: CDR1 SEHNR, CDR2 FQNEAQ (reference sequence). The germline V and J ends were trimmed by 5 bases and 5 bases, with 19 bases remaining between them. The CDR3 here is CASSPDGGIPHNEQFF. CDR3 bases: TGTGCCAGCAGCCCCGATGGGGGGATCCCCCACAATGAGCAGTTCTTC.

The chain employs TRBV7-6 and TRBJ1-2, with D unclear. The germline V gene has CDR1 SGHVS and CDR2 FNYEAQ. CDR3 length equals 11 residues. V lost 5 bases, J lost 10 bases, and 11 bases lay in between. CDR3 sequence (DNA): TGTGCCAGCAGCACCGGACGAGACTACACCTTC. The encoded protein is CASSTGRDYTF.

Remarks on this clonotype: A single base separates this from a much larger clone, so it may be a read error. The rearrangement uses TRBV5-8 and TRBJ2-5; 8 bases are a match to TRBD2. Per the germline V gene, CDR1 is SGHTS and CDR2 is YDEGEE. The CDR3 runs 15 residues. CDR3 sequence (DNA): TGTGTCAGCAGCAACATAGCGGGGAGACAAGAGACCCAGTACTTC. Protein: CVSSNIAGRQETQYF.

CDR3 sequence reads: CASSSPSSGRAPGGSSSTDTQYF. The CDR3 nucleotides are TGTGCCAGCAGTTCCCCCTCTAGCGGGAGGGCCCCGGGGGGGTCCAGTAGCACAGATACGCAGTATTTT. The rearrangement uses TRBV6-2 or TRBV6-3 and TRBJ2-3, with 12 bases that match TRBD2. V gave up 4 bases and J gave up 0 bases; unmatched junction bases: 23. CDR1 is MNHEY and CDR2 is SVGEGT in the germline V gene. This CDR3 contains 23 residues.

A few counts support this clonotype. J is TRBJ1-1 and V is TRBV2; D might be TRBD1 (6 bases). The germline V gene encodes CDR1 SNHLY and CDR2 FYNNEI. With 8 bases removed from V and 0 bases from J, the gap between germline ends came to 7 bases. The CDR3 covers 12 residues. CDR3 protein: CASQGMNTEAFF. The CDR3 DNA reads TGTGCCAGCCAGGGGATGAACACTGAAGCTTTCTTT.

The sample holds a few counts of this clonotype. V and J are TRBV28 and TRBJ2-7; 11 positions match TRBD2. Germline loops: CDR1 MDHEN, CDR2 SYDVKM. The junction had 2 bases not matched to a gene; V was cut back by 2 bases and J by 2 bases. The CDR3 has 15 amino acids. This CDR3 reads CASSLQLAGAYEQYF. CDR3 in DNA: TGTGCCAGCAGTTTACAACTAGCGGGGGCCTACGAGCAGTACTTC.

V and J are TRBV7-8 and TRBJ2-5; D is possibly TRBD1 (6 bases). CDR1 is SGHVS and CDR2 is FQNEAQ in the germline V gene. Trimming cost V 0 bases and J 2 bases, with 10 bases left between them. This CDR3 has 15 residues. The CDR3 is CASSLATGAQETQYF. In DNA form, the CDR3 reads TGTGCCAGCAGCTTAGCGACAGGTGCTCAAGAGACCCAGTACTTC.

This clonotype was seen a handful of times. V is TRBV12-3 or TRBV12-4 and J is TRBJ2-7; no clear D gene. V lost 6 bases and J 1 base, leaving 13 bases between the germline ends. The CDR3 covers 14 residues. The CDR3 sequence: CASSATRESYEQYF. CDR3 bases: TGTGCCAGCAGCGCCACAAGGGAATCCTACGAGCAGTACTTC.

There are many counts of this clonotype. The chain uses TRBV7-2 and TRBJ1-1, with D possibly being TRBD1 (6 bases). Germline V gives CDR1 SGHTA, CDR2 FQGNSA. The ends were cut back, 7 bases at V and 4 bases at J, with 16 bases in the middle. The CDR3 length is 14 residues. CDR3 in amino acids: CASKQTGLATEAFF. CDR3 coding DNA: TGTGCCAGCAAACAGACAGGTCTCGCCACTGAAGCTTTCTTT.

The V gene is TRBV14, the J gene TRBJ1-1; D not certain. Trimming removed 1 base at V and 4 bases at J, with 10 bases between. CDR3 length: 14 residues. Germline V gene lookup returns CDR1 SGHDN and CDR2 FVKESK. CDR3 sequence (DNA): TGTGCCAGCAGCCAAGTCACCGAAGGCACTGAAGCTTTCTTT. This encodes CASSQVTEGTEAFF.

The chain joins TRBV18 to TRBJ2-5; TRBD1 aligns across 9 bases. V was pared by 5 bases and J by 4 bases, with 8 bases of the junction left unmatched. The CDR3 consists of 15 residues. Germline CDR1 is KGHSH and CDR2 is LQKENI. The CDR3 protein is CASSFGQGNGETQYF. The DNA for the CDR3 is TGTGCCAGCTCATTCGGACAGGGGAACGGAGAGACCCAGTACTTC.

The CDR3 coding sequence is TGCAGTGCTCCTGGACTTTACAGCTCTGGGGCCAACGTCCTGACTTTC. Residues: CSAPGLYSSGANVLTF. The chain carries TRBV20-1 and TRBJ2-6, with D perhaps matching TRBD2 (5 bases). Trimming pared 5 bases from V and 0 bases from J, leaving 14 bases between. Germline CDR1 and CDR2: DFQATT and SNEGSKA (reference sequence). The CDR3 contains 16 residues.

This clonotype was seen ten or more times. The chain uses TRBV5-1 and TRBJ1-1; 12 bases are shared with TRBD1. Germline V CDR1 and CDR2: SGHRS, YFSETQ. The junction had 5 bases not matched to a gene; V was cut back by 7 bases and J by 1 base. The CDR3 sequence is 15 residues long. The CDR3 sequence: CASRDRGRGNTEAFF. In DNA, the CDR3 is TGCGCCAGCCGGGACAGGGGGCGCGGGAACACTGAAGCTTTCTTT.

In its sample, this clonotype was seen a few times. The genes are TRBV7-9 and TRBJ2-7; TRBD1 agrees at 7 bases. The length of the CDR3 is 14 residues. The trim removed 8 bases at V and 1 base at J, leaving 8 bases unmatched. Germline V CDR1 and CDR2: SEHNR, FQNEAQ (reference sequence). The CDR3 spells CASESYRGSYEQYF. CDR3 DNA: TGTGCCAGCGAATCCTACAGGGGATCCTACGAGCAGTACTTC.

This clonotype occurred a few times. V and J are TRBV24-1 and TRBJ2-2; weak D call: TRBD1 (5 bases). This CDR3 comprises 16 residues. Germline CDR1 and CDR2: KGHDR and SFDVKD. V was shortened by 3 bases and J by 0 bases, with 10 bases between the two germline ends. CDR3 protein: CATSDTAGSNTGELFF. CDR3 nucleotides: TGTGCCACCAGTGATACGGCAGGGTCGAACACCGGGGAGCTGTTTTTT.